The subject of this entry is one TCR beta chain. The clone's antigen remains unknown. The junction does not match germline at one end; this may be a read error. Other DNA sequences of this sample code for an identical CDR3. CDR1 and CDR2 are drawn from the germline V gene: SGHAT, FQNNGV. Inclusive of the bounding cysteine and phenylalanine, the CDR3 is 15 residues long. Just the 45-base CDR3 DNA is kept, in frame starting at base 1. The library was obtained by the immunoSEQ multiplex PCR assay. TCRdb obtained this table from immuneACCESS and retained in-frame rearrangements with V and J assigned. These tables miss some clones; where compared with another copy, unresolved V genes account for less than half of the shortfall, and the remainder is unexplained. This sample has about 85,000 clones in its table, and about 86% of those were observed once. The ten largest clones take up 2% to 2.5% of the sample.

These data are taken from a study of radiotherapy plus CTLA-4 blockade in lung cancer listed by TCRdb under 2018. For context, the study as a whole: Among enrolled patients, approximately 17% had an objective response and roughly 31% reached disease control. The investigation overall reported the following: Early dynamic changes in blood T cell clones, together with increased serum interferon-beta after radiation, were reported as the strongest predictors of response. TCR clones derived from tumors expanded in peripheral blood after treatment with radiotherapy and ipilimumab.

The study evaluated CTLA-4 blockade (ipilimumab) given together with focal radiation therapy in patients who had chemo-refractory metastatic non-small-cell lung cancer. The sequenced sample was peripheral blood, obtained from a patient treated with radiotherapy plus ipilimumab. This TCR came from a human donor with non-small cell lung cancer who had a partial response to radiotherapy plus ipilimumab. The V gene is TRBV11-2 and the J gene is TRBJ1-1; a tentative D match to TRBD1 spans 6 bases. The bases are TGTGCTAGCAGCTTCTACAGGGCCGGCAACACTGAAGCTTTCTTT. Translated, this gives CASSFYRAGNTEAFF.